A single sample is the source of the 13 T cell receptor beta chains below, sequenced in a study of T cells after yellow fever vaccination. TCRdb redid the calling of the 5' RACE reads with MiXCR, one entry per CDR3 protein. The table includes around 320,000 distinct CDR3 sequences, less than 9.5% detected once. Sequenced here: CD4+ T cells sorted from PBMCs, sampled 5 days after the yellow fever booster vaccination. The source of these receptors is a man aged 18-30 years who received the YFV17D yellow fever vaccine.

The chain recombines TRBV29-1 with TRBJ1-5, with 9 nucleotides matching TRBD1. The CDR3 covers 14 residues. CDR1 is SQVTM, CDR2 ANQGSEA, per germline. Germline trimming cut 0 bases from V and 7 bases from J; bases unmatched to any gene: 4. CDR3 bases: TGCAGCGTTGAAGATCCGACAGGGGGACAGCCCCAGCATTTT. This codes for CSVEDPTGGQPQHF.

The CDR3 nucleotides are TGCAGTGCTAGAGTGCTGGCCACCGGGGAGCTGTTTTTT. Translation: CSARVLATGELFF. The V call is TRBV20-1, the J call TRBJ2-2; D is ambiguous. This CDR3 comprises 13 residues. Trimming cost V 1 base and J 4 bases, with 7 bases left between them. Germline V lookup: CDR1 DFQATT, CDR2 SNEGSKA (reference sequence).

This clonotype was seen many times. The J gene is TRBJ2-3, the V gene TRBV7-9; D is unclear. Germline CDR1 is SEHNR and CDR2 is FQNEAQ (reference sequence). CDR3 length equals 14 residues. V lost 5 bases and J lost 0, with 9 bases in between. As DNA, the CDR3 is TGTGCCAGCAGCAACAGTTATAGCACAGATACGCAGTATTTT. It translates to CASSNSYSTDTQYF.

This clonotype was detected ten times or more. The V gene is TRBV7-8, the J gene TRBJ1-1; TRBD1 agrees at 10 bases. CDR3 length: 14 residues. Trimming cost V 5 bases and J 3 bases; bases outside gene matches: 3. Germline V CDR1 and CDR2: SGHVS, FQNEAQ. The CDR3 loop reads CASSRDRGDTEAFF. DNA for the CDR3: TGTGCCAGCAGCCGGGACAGGGGTGACACTGAAGCTTTCTTT.

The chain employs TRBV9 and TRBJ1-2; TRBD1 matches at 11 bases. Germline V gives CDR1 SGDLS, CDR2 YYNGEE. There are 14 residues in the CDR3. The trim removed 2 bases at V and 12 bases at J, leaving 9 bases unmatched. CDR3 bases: TGTGCCAGCAGCGTGGCGGACAGGGGGCTTCGGAACACCTTC. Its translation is CASSVADRGLRNTF.

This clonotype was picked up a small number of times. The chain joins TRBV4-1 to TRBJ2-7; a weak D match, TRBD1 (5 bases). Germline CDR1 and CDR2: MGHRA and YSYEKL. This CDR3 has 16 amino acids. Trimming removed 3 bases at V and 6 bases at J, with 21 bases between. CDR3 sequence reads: CASSQLDMGSPREQYF. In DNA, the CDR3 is TGCGCCAGCAGCCAGCTGGACATGGGTTCCCCACGCGAGCAGTACTTC.

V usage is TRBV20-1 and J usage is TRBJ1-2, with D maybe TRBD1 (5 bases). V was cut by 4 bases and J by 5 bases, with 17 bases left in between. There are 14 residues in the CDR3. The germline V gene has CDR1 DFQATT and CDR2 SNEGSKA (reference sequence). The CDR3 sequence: CSAIPPGRLYGYTF. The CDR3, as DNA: TGCAGTGCTATCCCACCGGGACGCCTATATGGCTACACCTTC.

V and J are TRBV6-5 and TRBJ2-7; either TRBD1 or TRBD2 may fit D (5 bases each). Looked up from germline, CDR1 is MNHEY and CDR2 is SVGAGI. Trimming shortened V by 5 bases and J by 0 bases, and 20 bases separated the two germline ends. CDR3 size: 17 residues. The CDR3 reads CASSGNRGRSHSYEQYF. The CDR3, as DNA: TGTGCCAGCAGTGGGAACCGGGGCCGATCTCACTCCTACGAGCAGTACTTC.

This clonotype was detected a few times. Written as DNA, the CDR3 is TGTGCCAGCAGCCAGTCTCTCCTTTCCTACGAGCAGTACGTC. Residues: CASSQSLLSYEQYV. The chain has TRBV3-1 and TRBJ2-7; no clear D. V lost 3 bases and J lost 1, with 10 bases in between. This CDR3 comprises 14 residues. Germline loops: CDR1 LGHDT, CDR2 YNNKEL (reference sequence).

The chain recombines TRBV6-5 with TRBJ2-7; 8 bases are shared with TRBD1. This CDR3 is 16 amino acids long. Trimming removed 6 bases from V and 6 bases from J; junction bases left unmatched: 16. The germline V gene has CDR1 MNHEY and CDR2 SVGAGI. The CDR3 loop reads CASSPPLIGQGSEQYF. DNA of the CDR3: TGTGCCAGCAGCCCCCCACTAATCGGACAGGGAAGCGAGCAGTACTTC.

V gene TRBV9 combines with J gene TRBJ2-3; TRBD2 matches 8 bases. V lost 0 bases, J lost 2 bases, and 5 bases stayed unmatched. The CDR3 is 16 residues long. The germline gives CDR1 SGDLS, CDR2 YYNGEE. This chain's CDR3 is CASSVGGLGYTDTQYF. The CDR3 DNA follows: TGTGCCAGCAGCGTAGGGGGACTAGGGTACACAGATACGCAGTATTTT.

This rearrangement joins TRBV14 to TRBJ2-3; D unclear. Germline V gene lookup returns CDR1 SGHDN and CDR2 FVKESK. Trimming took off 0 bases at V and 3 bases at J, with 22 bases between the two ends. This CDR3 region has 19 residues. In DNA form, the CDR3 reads TGTGCCAGCAGCCAAGATAAATCCTTAGGACGACAATGGACAGATACGCAGTATTTT. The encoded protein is CASSQDKSLGRQWTDTQYF.

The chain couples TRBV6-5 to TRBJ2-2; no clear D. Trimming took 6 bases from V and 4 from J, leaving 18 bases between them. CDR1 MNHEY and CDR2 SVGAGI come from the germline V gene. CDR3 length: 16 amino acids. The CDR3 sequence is CASRPAMAASTGELFF. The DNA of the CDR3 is TGTGCCAGCAGACCAGCCATGGCAGCGAGCACCGGGGAGCTGTTTTTT.